The 19 T cell receptor beta chains below were found in one sample sequenced in a study of T cell responses to AZD1222 COVID-19 vaccine listed by TCRdb under 2021. The time point label of this sample denotes: baseline before first vaccination. The library was built by means of the immunoSEQ multiplex PCR assay. Here the immuneACCESS table is served through TCRdb, limited to in-frame sequences with V and J called. Missing clones are a known gap in these copies; in checked studies unresolved V genes cover under half, and the rest lacks a known reason. The sample yields under 150,000 clones; approximately 92% were counted once. The top ten clonotypes cover about 3% of the sample. This specimen was peripheral blood, taken on day 0 of AZD1222 vaccination. These TCRs come from an adult in good health.

The chain uses TRBV5-1 and TRBJ2-7; D gene unclear. This CDR3 comprises 15 residues. From germline, CDR1 is SGHRS and CDR2 YFSETQ. Deletions cut 1 base from V and 0 bases from J, with 11 bases between. As DNA, the CDR3 is TGCGCCAGCAGCTTGAATTCGGGCAGCTCCTACGAGCAGTACTTC. It is translated as CASSLNSGSSYEQYF.

The chain recombines TRBV5-1 with TRBJ2-7; D might be TRBD2 (6 bases). Trimming pared 6 bases from V and 0 bases from J, leaving 13 bases between. Germline V gene sequence: CDR1 SGHRS, CDR2 YFSETQ. The CDR3 is made up of 14 amino acids. CDR3 nucleotides: TGCGCCAGCACCGGGACTCCGAGCTCCTACGAGCAGTACTTC. This gives the protein CASTGTPSSYEQYF.

Here the CDR3 DNA reads TGTGCCAGCAGCCTAAACAGGGGGCGCGGAAACACCATATATTTT. It is translated as CASSLNRGRGNTIYF. The J gene is TRBJ1-3, the V gene TRBV7-2; 9 nucleotides match TRBD1. Germline V CDR1 and CDR2: SGHTA, FQGNSA. The CDR3 spans 15 residues. The J segment lost 4 bases and the V segment lost 5 bases, leaving 6 bases of the junction unmatched. Full variable domain (outside the CDR3, taken from reference TRBV7-2 and TRBJ1-3): GAGVSQSPSNKVTEKGKDVELRCDPISGHTALYWYRQSLGQGLEFLIYFQGNSAPDKSGLPSDRFSAERTGGSVSTLTIQRTQQEDSAVYLCASSLNRGRGNTIYFGEGSWLTVV.

The chain employs TRBV15 and TRBJ1-5; no reliable D call. Trimming took 0 bases from V and 5 from J, leaving 11 bases between them. The length of the CDR3 is 15 residues. Germline loops: CDR1 LNHNV, CDR2 YYDKDF (reference sequence). CDR3 bases: TGTGCCACCAGCAGAGACGGACGTGGGGATCAGCCCCAGCATTTT. Its protein is CATSRDGRGDQPQHF.

This chain connects TRBV4-1 to TRBJ2-2; D uncertain. Germline V gene lookup returns CDR1 MGHRA and CDR2 YSYEKL. This CDR3 is built from 16 residues. Trimming shortened V by 2 bases and J by 0 bases, and 10 bases separated the two germline ends. The CDR3 sequence is CASSQKNRANTGELFF. The CDR3 DNA sequence: TGCGCCAGCAGCCAAAAAAACAGAGCGAACACCGGGGAGCTGTTTTTT.

This clone was seen once. The J gene is TRBJ2-7, the V gene TRBV11-2, with no clear D. CDR1 is SGHAT and CDR2 is FQNNGV in the germline V gene. The CDR3 covers 15 residues. V shed 2 bases and J shed 0 bases, with 11 bases lying between them. The CDR3 here is CASSLSLGFSYEQYF. As DNA, the CDR3 is TGTGCCAGCAGCTTAAGCCTAGGCTTCTCCTACGAGCAGTACTTC.

V usage is TRBV29-1 and J usage is TRBJ2-2; 9 bases align to TRBD2. This CDR3 has 15 amino acids. CDR1 is SQVTM, CDR2 ANQGSEA, per germline. Unmatched junction bases numbered 13, after V lost 8 bases and J lost 6 bases. CDR3 in amino acids: CSTNGAGGPAGELFF. The CDR3 DNA reads TGCAGCACAAATGGGGCGGGAGGGCCCGCCGGGGAGCTGTTTTTT.

This rearrangement joins TRBV18 to TRBJ2-2; TRBD2 might be the D (6 bases). V was cut by 1 base and J by 2 bases, with 14 bases left in between. Germline assignment: CDR1 KGHSH and CDR2 LQKENI. This CDR3 contains 17 residues. Written as DNA, the CDR3 is TGTGCCAGCTCACCACGGTCGGGGGTTCTCAACACCGGGGAGCTGTTTTTT. Protein: CASSPRSGVLNTGELFF.

V gene TRBV2 combines with J gene TRBJ2-7, with TRBD2 matching over 7 bases. V dropped 2 bases and J dropped 6; count of bases not matched to a gene: 4. Germline loops: CDR1 SNHLY, CDR2 FYNNEI. This CDR3 has 13 amino acids. The DNA for the CDR3 is TGTGCCAGCAGTGAACGGCTAGCGGCCGAGCAGTACTTC. The encoded protein is CASSERLAAEQYF.

This rearrangement joins TRBV19 to TRBJ2-7, with 12 positions matching TRBD2. The germline CDR1 and CDR2 sequences are LNHDA and SQIVND (reference sequence). The ends lost 5 bases at V and 4 bases at J; junction bases unmatched: 6. The CDR3 extends over 15 amino acids. CDR3 protein: CASSGLAGGLYEQYF. DNA for the CDR3: TGTGCCAGTAGTGGCCTAGCGGGAGGGTTATACGAGCAGTACTTC.

V gene TRBV5-6 combines with J gene TRBJ2-5, with 7 bases lining up with TRBD1. V shed 3 bases, J shed 1 base, and the junction held 0 bases outside the gene matches. CDR1 is SGHDT and CDR2 is YYEEEE in the germline V gene. There are 13 residues in the CDR3. CDR3 in amino acids: CASSWDSQETQYF. The CDR3 DNA reads as TGTGCCAGCAGCTGGGACAGCCAAGAGACCCAGTACTTC. Filled out from reference TRBV5-6 and TRBJ2-5, the complete variable domain reads DAGVTQSPTHLIKTRGQQVTLRCSPKSGHDTVSWYQQALGQGPQFIFQYYEEEERQRGNFPDRFSGHQFPNYSSELNVNALLLGDSALYLCASSWDSQETQYFGPGTRLLVL.

The chain recombines TRBV7-9 with TRBJ1-5, with TRBD1 matching over 9 bases. CDR3 length: 19 amino acids. Germline loops: CDR1 SEHNR, CDR2 FQNEAQ (reference sequence). The V gene end was trimmed by 5 bases and the J gene end by 5 bases; junction bases not matched to a gene: 19. CDR3 residues: CASSHWDRAAHWRDQPQHF. The CDR3 nucleotides read TGTGCCAGCAGCCATTGGGACAGGGCGGCCCATTGGCGGGATCAGCCCCAGCATTTT.

CDR3 DNA sequence: TGTGCCACCAGCAGAGAAAGGGCTACCCACAATACGCAGTATTTT. Translating it yields CATSRERATHNTQYF. The V gene is TRBV15, the J gene TRBJ2-3, with D uncertain. There are 15 residues in the CDR3. Germline CDR1 is LNHNV and CDR2 is YYDKDF (reference sequence). V dropped 0 bases and J dropped 7 bases, with 14 bases sitting between them.

The rearrangement uses TRBV7-9 and TRBJ1-1; 8 bases map to TRBD1. Trimming removed 5 bases from V and 1 base from J; junction bases left unmatched: 6. This CDR3 is built from 15 residues. Germline CDR1 reads SEHNR; CDR2 reads FQNEAQ (reference sequence). CDR3 nucleotide sequence: TGTGCCAGCAGCCCACGGACAGGGCCGAACACTGAAGCTTTCTTT. This codes for CASSPRTGPNTEAFF.

The chain has TRBV28 and TRBJ2-3, with D possibly being TRBD1 or TRBD2 (5 bases each). V lost 3 bases to trimming and J lost 1 base, with 8 bases between them. This CDR3 contains 14 residues. Looked up from germline, CDR1 is MDHEN and CDR2 is SYDVKM. The CDR3 region is CASSFQGGTDTQYF. As DNA, the CDR3 is TGTGCCAGCAGTTTTCAGGGAGGCACAGATACGCAGTATTTT.

The rearrangement links TRBV7-6 to TRBJ2-5; D might be TRBD2 (6 bases). CDR1 is SGHVS and CDR2 is FNYEAQ in the germline V gene. Trimming left V 1 base short and J 5 bases short, with 17 bases between. The CDR3 contains 16 residues. CDR3 sequence: CASSLEPGLREETQYF. The CDR3 coding sequence is TGTGCCAGCAGCTTAGAGCCGGGACTGAGGGAGGAGACCCAGTACTTC. Full variable domain (outside the CDR3, taken from reference TRBV7-6 and TRBJ2-5): GAGVSQSPRYKVTKRGQDVALRCDPISGHVSLYWYRQALGQGPEFLTYFNYEAQQDKSGLPNDRFSAERPEGSISTLTIQRTEQRDSAMYRCASSLEPGLREETQYFGPGTRLLVL.

This chain connects TRBV5-1 to TRBJ2-4; no clear D. The germline gives CDR1 SGHRS, CDR2 YFSETQ. Trimming pared 4 bases from V and 0 bases from J, leaving 8 bases between. The CDR3 is 14 amino acids. The chain's CDR3 is CASSTALAKNIQYF. As DNA, the CDR3 is TGCGCCAGCAGCACCGCCTTAGCCAAAAACATTCAGTACTTC.

The CDR3 nucleotides are TGTGCCAGCAGTTACCGGGCTCTGGGGAACACCGGGGAGCTGTTTTTT. Translating it yields CASSYRALGNTGELFF. The chain is built from TRBV6-6 and TRBJ2-2; D is ambiguous. The V and J ends lost 2 bases and 1 base respectively, with 11 bases between them. This CDR3 spans 16 amino acids. Per germline, CDR1 MNHNY and CDR2 SVGAGI (reference sequence).

The genes are TRBV10-3 and TRBJ2-7; weak D call: TRBD1 (5 bases). Germline V gene lookup returns CDR1 ENHRY and CDR2 SYGVKD. This CDR3 is built from 14 residues. Trimming shortened V by 0 bases and J by 3 bases, and 9 bases separated the two germline ends. CDR3 sequence (DNA): TGTGCCATCAGTGAGTCGACAGAGAACTACGAGCAGTACTTC. It translates to CAISESTENYEQYF.